The rows below give T cell receptor beta chains drawn from one sample of a study of blood T cell repertoires in COVID-19. Data came from immunoSEQ multiplex PCR; TCRdb stores just in-frame clones and leaves some out. This sample carries some 99,000 clones, around 81% of them seen once, and the ten largest clones take about 4.5%. The sample taken for sequencing was peripheral blood. The source of these receptors is a human donor in a cohort sampled during active or convalescent COVID-19. Both conserved end residues are part of each CDR3. The order of the fields is V gene, J gene, D gene, clone size, CDR3 protein, CDR3 DNA. A D gene is named only where the DNA matches it firmly. Clone size is shown for a subset of rows, as once, few, many or a class of expanded clone.

>TRBV28|TRBJ2-7|NA|NA
CASSLPGFYEQYF
TGTGCCAGCAGTTTACCGGGGTTCTACGAGCAGTACTTC
>TRBV11-2|TRBJ2-7|TRBD2|NA
CASSSRSGGTTSYEQYF
TGTGCCAGCAGCTCCCGGTCCGGGGGGACGACCTCCTACGAGCAGTACTTC
>TRBV30|TRBJ1-3|NA|NA
CAWSVQILSGNTIYF
TGTGCCTGGAGTGTACAGATCCTCTCTGGAAACACCATATATTTT
>TRBV7-9|TRBJ2-7|TRBD1|few
CASSTGTVGEQYF
TGTGCCAGCAGCACCGGGACAGTTGGCGAGCAGTACTTC
>TRBV7-7|TRBJ2-1|TRBD2|NA
CASSPWTSGDNEQFF
TGTGCTAGCAGCCCCTGGACTAGCGGAGACAATGAGCAGTTCTTC
>TRBV7-2|TRBJ2-1|TRBD1|few
CASSPGQGRYEQFF
TGTGCCAGCAGCCCCGGACAGGGTAGGTATGAGCAGTTCTTC
>TRBV6-2/TRBV6-3|TRBJ1-2|NA|NA
CASSYYNRVSGYTF
TGTGCCAGCAGTTACTACAACAGGGTTAGCGGCTACACCTTC
>TRBV10-3|TRBJ2-7|TRBD1|NA
CANRQGVSYEQYF
TGTGCCAACCGACAGGGGGTCTCCTACGAGCAGTACTTC
>TRBV4-1|TRBJ1-6|NA|NA
CASSQSVGGGKKNSPLHF
TGCGCCAGCAGCCAATCCGTGGGGGGGGGAAAGAAGAATTCACCCCTCCACTTT
>TRBV6-2/TRBV6-3|TRBJ1-1|TRBD1|NA
CASSYRQGPTEAFF
TGTGCCAGCAGTTATCGACAGGGGCCCACTGAAGCTTTCTTT
>TRBV19|TRBJ2-7|TRBD2|NA
CASSIRGSGSSYEQYF
TGTGCCAGTAGTATACGGGGTAGCGGGAGCTCCTACGAGCAGTACTTC
>TRBV10-1|TRBJ2-5|NA|NA
CASSAYGTRNPETQYF
TGCGCCAGCAGTGCCTACGGGACTCGAAACCCAGAGACCCAGTACTTC
>TRBV2|TRBJ2-1|NA|NA
CASALVAEYNEQFF
TGTGCCAGCGCCCTAGTAGCGGAATACAATGAGCAGTTCTTC
>TRBV21-1|TRBJ1-2|NA|once
CASSNIQGLKGGYTF
TGTGCCAGCAGCAATATACAGGGATTAAAGGGGGGCTACACCTTC
>TRBV28|TRBJ2-5|TRBD2|NA
CASSLAAGGQETQYF
TGTGCCAGCAGTTTAGCAGCGGGGGGCCAAGAGACCCAGTACTTC
>TRBV18|TRBJ1-1|NA|NA
CASSLDRDTEAFF
TGTGCCAGCTCACTTGACAGAGACACTGAAGCTTTCTTT
>TRBV28|TRBJ2-5|TRBD1|NA
CASTPQGLQETQYF
TGTGCCAGCACCCCACAGGGGCTCCAAGAGACCCAGTACTTC
>TRBV6-1|TRBJ1-5|NA|NA
CASSRDYQPQHF
TGTGCCAGCAGCCGAGATTATCAGCCCCAGCATTTT
>TRBV6-5|TRBJ1-3|TRBD1|NA
CASSQQGAPGNTIYF
TGTGCCAGCAGTCAACAGGGGGCGCCCGGAAACACCATATATTTT
>TRBV7-2|TRBJ1-5|TRBD1|NA
CASSWGQTHNQPQHF
TGTGCCAGCAGCTGGGGACAGACCCACAATCAGCCCCAGCATTTT
>TRBV11-3|TRBJ2-1|NA|NA
CASSSHSLHNEQFF
TGTGCCAGCAGCTCCCACTCCCTCCACAATGAGCAGTTCTTC
>TRBV4-3|TRBJ1-1|NA|NA
CASSQALFTEAFF
TGCGCCAGCAGCCAAGCACTGTTCACTGAAGCTTTCTTT
>TRBV7-9|TRBJ1-6|NA|NA
CASSLSGGFNSPLHF
TGTGCCAGCAGCTTATCGGGGGGTTTTAATTCACCCCTCCACTTT
>TRBV19|TRBJ1-2|TRBD1|many
CASSIRDRTGARGGYTF
TGTGCCAGTAGTATAAGGGACAGGACGGGGGCGAGGGGTGGCTACACCTTC
>TRBV5-6|TRBJ1-1|NA|NA
CASSFGPWDTEAFF
TGTGCCAGCAGCTTTGGGCCCTGGGACACTGAAGCTTTCTTT
>TRBV6-5|TRBJ2-5|TRBD1|NA
CASSLDRGEFKTQYF
TGTGCCAGCAGTTTGGACAGGGGAGAGTTTAAGACCCAGTACTTC
>TRBV7-9|TRBJ1-4|NA|NA
CASSDDQRGEKLFF
TGTGCCAGCAGCGACGACCAAAGAGGTGAAAAACTGTTTTTT
>TRBV6-5|TRBJ2-7|TRBD1|NA
CASARDRVKEQYF
TGTGCCAGCGCCCGGGACAGGGTTAAGGAGCAGTACTTC
>TRBV12-5|TRBJ1-3|TRBD1|NA
CASGLIWDSSGNTIYF
TGTGCTAGTGGTTTGATATGGGACAGCTCTGGAAACACCATATATTTT
>TRBV5-4|TRBJ2-2|TRBD1|NA
CASSPGQGAIDTGELFF
TGTGCCAGCAGCCCGGGACAGGGGGCTATAGACACCGGGGAGCTGTTTTTT
>TRBV5-1|TRBJ1-4|TRBD1|NA
CASSFGTGSAFNEKLFF
TGCGCCAGCAGCTTCGGGACAGGGTCCGCCTTTAATGAAAAACTGTTTTTT
>TRBV5-1|TRBJ2-5|NA|once
CASTRTSRYQETQYF
TGCGCCAGCACCCGGACTTCCAGGTACCAAGAGACCCAGTACTTC
>TRBV28|TRBJ1-5|NA|once
CASSLRSGVGQPQHF
TGTGCCAGCAGTCTAAGGTCGGGGGTTGGTCAGCCCCAGCATTTT
>TRBV7-9|TRBJ2-7|TRBD1|NA
CASSPPGWDRGFYEQYF
TGTGCCAGCAGCCCTCCGGGTTGGGACAGGGGGTTCTACGAGCAGTACTTC
>TRBV25-1|TRBJ1-5|TRBD1|NA
CASSVGTGLNQPQHF
TGTGCCAGCAGTGTCGGGACAGGGTTAAATCAGCCCCAGCATTTT
>TRBV7-8|TRBJ2-7|TRBD1|once
CASSPQGAGNPYEQYF
TGTGCCAGCAGCCCGCAGGGGGCGGGGAACCCTTACGAGCAGTACTTC
>TRBV5-1|TRBJ2-6|TRBD2|NA
CASRLVAGGLGANVLTF
TGCGCCAGTCGTTTGGTAGCGGGAGGGCTGGGGGCCAACGTCCTGACTTTC
>TRBV11-2|TRBJ1-2|TRBD1|NA
CASSLEGTGGPFF
TGTGCCAGCAGCTTAGAGGGGACAGGAGGGCCGTTCTTC
>TRBV7-2|TRBJ2-5|TRBD1|NA
CASSLNAGGAGETQYF
TGTGCCAGCAGCTTAAACGCAGGGGGCGCTGGGGAGACCCAGTACTTC
>TRBV2|TRBJ1-4|NA|NA
CASTDSPNTNEKLFF
TGTGCCAGCACGGACAGCCCGAACACTAATGAAAAACTGTTTTTT
>TRBV24-1|TRBJ2-1|NA|NA
CATSPAYGGLNEQFF
TGTGCCACCAGCCCAGCTTATGGGGGGTTGAATGAGCAGTTCTTC
>TRBV2|TRBJ1-5|TRBD1|NA
CASRIQGGQPQHF
TGTGCCAGCAGAATACAGGGGGGGCAGCCCCAGCATTTT
>TRBV28|TRBJ2-5|TRBD1|NA
CASSLDRTFQETQYF
TGTGCCAGCAGTTTGGACAGGACCTTCCAAGAGACCCAGTACTTC
>TRBV6-6|TRBJ2-7|NA|NA
CASSSRDEQYF
TGTGCCAGCAGTTCCAGGGATGAGCAGTACTTC
>TRBV30|TRBJ1-3|TRBD1|NA
CAWSPRLFNRGYSGNTIYF
TGTGCCTGGTCCCCTCGGTTGTTTAACAGGGGATACTCTGGAAACACCATATATTTT
>TRBV4-1|TRBJ1-5|NA|many
CASSQVDQGQPQHF
TGCGCCAGCAGCCAAGTAGATCAGGGTCAGCCCCAGCATTTT
>TRBV7-2|TRBJ1-5|TRBD1|NA
CASSPRTGSQPQHF
TGTGCCAGCAGCCCCCGGACAGGTAGCCAGCCCCAGCATTTT
>TRBV7-9|TRBJ2-1|NA|NA
CASSLIGSSDEQFF
TGTGCCAGCAGCTTAATAGGGTCTAGCGATGAGCAGTTCTTC
>TRBV15|TRBJ2-3|TRBD1|NA
CATSRIDRVKRDTQYF
TGTGCCACCAGCAGGATTGACAGGGTTAAGCGAGATACGCAGTATTTT
>TRBV6-6|TRBJ2-3|NA|NA
CASSYFPSPPDTQYF
TGTGCCAGCAGTTACTTTCCTTCCCCCCCAGATACGCAGTATTTT
>TRBV25-1|TRBJ2-1|TRBD2|NA
CASTALGLGNNEQFF
TGTGCCAGCACCGCACTGGGACTAGGGAACAATGAGCAGTTCTTC
>TRBV7-8|TRBJ2-1|NA|NA
CASRPPYNEQFF
TGTGCCAGCCGTCCCCCCTACAATGAGCAGTTCTTC
>TRBV10-3|TRBJ1-1|NA|NA
CAISEPGDTMNTEAFF
TGTGCCATCAGTGAGCCCGGTGATACCATGAACACTGAAGCTTTCTTT
>TRBV4-3|TRBJ2-1|TRBD2|NA
CASSPRSSGANNEQFF
TGCGCCAGCAGCCCCCGATCTAGCGGGGCCAACAATGAGCAGTTCTTC
>TRBV28|TRBJ1-4|NA|NA
CASSLLSGTNEKLFF
TGTGCCAGCAGTTTATTGTCGGGGACTAATGAAAAACTGTTTTTT